Presented here are 14 T cell receptor beta chains from one specimen sequenced in a study of cytomegalovirus exposure and HLA in healthy donors. The PCR contained 60 Vbeta and 13 Jbeta primers. Measured with immunoSEQ multiplex PCR; TCRdb has only the in-frame clones, and not every one. The sample lists 130,000 to 150,000 clones, 80% seen once, with 4.5% to 6.5% in the top ten. Material for sequencing was PBMCs. Receptors were obtained from a male donor in good health and CMV-seronegative.

The chain links TRBV19 to TRBJ1-5; tentative D call: TRBD1 (6 bases). V was clipped by 4 bases and J by 6 bases, with 10 bases between them. This CDR3 has 13 residues. Germline V CDR1 and CDR2: LNHDA, SQIVND (reference sequence). The CDR3 bases are TGTGCCAGTAGTAATACAGGGATTCAGCCCCAGCATTTT. It yields the protein CASSNTGIQPQHF.

The V call is TRBV4-3, the J call TRBJ1-3; the D is unclear. The CDR3 runs to 17 residues. V was shortened by 0 bases and J by 4 bases, with 16 bases between the two germline ends. CDR1 LGHNA and CDR2 YSLEER come from the germline V gene. In DNA form, the CDR3 reads TGCGCCAGCAGCCAAGAAGTAGCGGCGGGAGGCGGAAACACCATATATTTT. Residues: CASSQEVAAGGGNTIYF.

This rearrangement joins TRBV6-5 to TRBJ2-2; 8 bases match TRBD1. This CDR3 is 15 amino acids long. V dropped 2 bases and J dropped 5; count of bases not matched to a gene: 4. From germline, CDR1 is MNHEY and CDR2 SVGAGI. The CDR3 DNA is TGTGCCAGCAGTTACAGCCAGGGGGCGACCGGGGAGCTGTTTTTT. The encoded protein is CASSYSQGATGELFF.

The rearrangement uses TRBV5-4 and TRBJ1-3; D unclear. The germline V and J ends were trimmed by 3 bases and 1 base, with 11 bases remaining between them. Germline assignment: CDR1 SGHNT and CDR2 YYREEE (reference sequence). The CDR3 has 15 amino acids. The CDR3 loop reads CASSWAPPSGNTIYF. The CDR3 DNA is TGTGCCAGCAGCTGGGCGCCTCCTTCTGGAAACACCATATATTTT.

The chain links TRBV19 to TRBJ2-7, with D uncertain. Germline lookup yields CDR1 LNHDA and CDR2 SQIVND (reference sequence). CDR3 length: 13 amino acids. Between the trimmed V and J ends, which lost 4 bases and 3 bases, there was a span of 10 bases. The chain's CDR3 is CASSTHPGYEQYF. In DNA form, the CDR3 reads TGTGCCAGTAGTACCCATCCCGGCTACGAGCAGTACTTC.

The V and J genes are TRBV10-1 and TRBJ2-1; tentative D call: TRBD2 (5 bases). This CDR3 spans 15 amino acids. Germline lookup yields CDR1 WNHNN and CDR2 SYGVQD (reference sequence). V lost 7 bases, J lost 3 bases, and 16 bases lay in between. The chain's CDR3 is CASTLWRGNYNEQFF. In DNA, the CDR3 is TGCGCCAGCACCTTGTGGCGAGGGAACTACAATGAGCAGTTCTTC.

The gene calls are TRBV5-1 and TRBJ2-6; D not certain. Germline V gives CDR1 SGHRS, CDR2 YFSETQ. Between the trimmed V and J ends, which lost 1 base and 0 bases, there was a span of 5 bases. The CDR3 contains 15 residues. CDR3 DNA: TGCGCCAGCAGCTTGACGGTCTCTGGGGCCAACGTCCTGACTTTC. It yields the protein CASSLTVSGANVLTF.

The chain has TRBV7-2 and TRBJ2-7; 9 positions agree with TRBD2. This CDR3 is 15 amino acids long. V lost 5 bases, J lost 4 bases, and 9 bases stayed unmatched. The germline V gene encodes CDR1 SGHTA and CDR2 FQGNSA. The chain's CDR3 is CASSPGVSGGYEQYF. Here the CDR3 DNA reads TGTGCCAGCAGCCCTGGGGTCAGCGGGGGGTACGAGCAGTACTTC.

This clone was seen only once. This chain uses TRBV27 with TRBJ2-2; perhaps TRBD1 as D (5 bases). With 6 bases removed from V and 6 bases from J, the gap between germline ends came to 14 bases. Germline CDR1 reads MNHEY; CDR2 reads SMNVEV (reference sequence). The CDR3 loop spans 14 amino acids. CDR3 protein: CASRPWAGPGELFF. Here the CDR3 DNA reads TGTGCCAGCAGGCCCTGGGCAGGGCCCGGGGAGCTGTTTTTT.

In the case of this clone: Germline and junction disagree at one end, which may indicate a read error. V usage is TRBV7-7 and J usage is TRBJ2-5, with D possibly TRBD1 on 5 matching bases. CDR3 length equals 16 residues. Germline CDR1 reads SSHAT; CDR2 reads FNYEAQ (reference sequence). CDR3 coding DNA: TGTGCTAGCAGCTTAGGAGCGATAGGGGCAGGAGAGACCCAGTACTTC. Its translation is CASSLGAIGAGETQYF.

V gene TRBV7-8 combines with J gene TRBJ2-7; tentatively, D is TRBD1 (6 bases). V was trimmed by 8 bases and J by 5 bases, leaving 19 bases between them. The CDR3 loop spans 14 amino acids. Germline CDR1 and CDR2: SGHVS and FQNEAQ. In nucleotides, the CDR3 is TGTGCCAGCGGAACAACAGGGATCGCCAACGAGCAGTACTTC. Translating gives CASGTTGIANEQYF. The full variable domain, in which reference TRBV7-8 and TRBJ2-7 provide the parts outside the CDR3, is GAGVSQSPRYKVAKRGQDVALRCDPISGHVSLFWYQQALGQGPEFLTYFQNEAQLDKSGLPSDRFFAERPEGSVSTLKIQRTQQEDSAVYLCASGTTGIANEQYFGPGTRLTVT.

The chain combines TRBV6-1 with TRBJ1-1, with 7 bases identical to TRBD1. Germline values: CDR1 MNHNS, CDR2 SASEGT. V lost 7 bases, J lost 4 bases, and 12 bases stayed unmatched. This CDR3 comprises 15 residues. The CDR3 nucleotides are TGTGCCAGCACGCCCCGGGACAGATCTTCCACTGAAGCTTTCTTT. Amino acids: CASTPRDRSSTEAFF.

V is TRBV7-9 and J is TRBJ2-1, with 12 bases aligning to TRBD1. V lost 5 bases and J lost 14; bases outside the gene matches: 13. The CDR3 runs 15 residues. Germline lookup yields CDR1 SEHNR and CDR2 FQNEAQ (reference sequence). DNA of the CDR3: TGTGCCAGCAGCACTTGGGACAGGGGGCGCGGTAGAAAGTTCTTC. It yields the protein CASSTWDRGRGRKFF.

The chain joins TRBV7-2 to TRBJ2-2; no clear D. The CDR3 is 14 amino acids. Germline V gene data show CDR1 as SGHTA and CDR2 as FQGNSA. V lost 8 bases, J lost 5 bases, and 15 bases lay in between. The CDR3 loop reads CASGPQVPTGELFF. The DNA of the CDR3 is TGTGCCAGCGGCCCCCAGGTACCGACCGGGGAGCTGTTTTTT.